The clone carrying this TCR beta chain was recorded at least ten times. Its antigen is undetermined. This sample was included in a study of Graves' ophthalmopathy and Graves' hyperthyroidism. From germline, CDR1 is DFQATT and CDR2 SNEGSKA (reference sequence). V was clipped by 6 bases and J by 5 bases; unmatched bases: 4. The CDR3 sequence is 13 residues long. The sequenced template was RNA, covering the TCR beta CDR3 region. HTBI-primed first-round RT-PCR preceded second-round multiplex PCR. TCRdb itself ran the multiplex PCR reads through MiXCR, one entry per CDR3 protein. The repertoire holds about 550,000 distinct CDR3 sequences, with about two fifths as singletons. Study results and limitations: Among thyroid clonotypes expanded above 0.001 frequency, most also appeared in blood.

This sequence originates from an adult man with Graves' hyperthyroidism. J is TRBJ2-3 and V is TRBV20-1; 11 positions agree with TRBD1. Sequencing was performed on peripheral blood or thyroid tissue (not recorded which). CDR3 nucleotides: TGCAGTGCCGGACAGGGGGCCGTAGATACGCAGTATTTT. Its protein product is CSAGQGAVDTQYF.